These 24 T cell receptor beta chains were sequenced from one sample in a study of blood T cell repertoires in COVID-19. The repertoire was sequenced with immunoSEQ multiplex PCR; TCRdb's copy has only in-frame clones and lacks some. The sample holds about 670,000 clones; 90% are singletons and the top ten take more than 0.25%. The sample taken for sequencing was peripheral blood. Receptor source: a woman aged 18-30 years with acute or convalescent COVID-19.

The sample holds a few counts of this clone. The V gene is TRBV6-5, the J gene TRBJ1-2; D possibly corresponds to TRBD1 (6 bases). The CDR3 is made up of 13 amino acids. The V end was cut by 7 bases, the J end by 6 bases, with 15 bases between. The germline gives CDR1 MNHEY, CDR2 SVGAGI. CDR3 protein: CASTRQGSDGYTF. For the CDR3, the DNA is TGTGCCAGCACCAGGCAGGGGAGTGATGGCTACACCTTC.

V and J are TRBV14 and TRBJ2-7; D is undetermined. The V gene lost 1 base and the J gene lost 2 bases, with 9 bases spanning the gap. CDR1 and CDR2 from the germline V gene are SGHDN and FVKESK. The CDR3 extends over 14 amino acids. This CDR3 reads CASSQGYRAYEQYF. The CDR3 DNA follows: TGTGCCAGCAGCCAAGGATACAGAGCCTACGAGCAGTACTTC.

V and J are TRBV27 and TRBJ2-7, with 8 bases fitting TRBD1. This CDR3 has 13 amino acids. The V gene's germline CDR1 is MNHEY and CDR2 SMNVEV (reference sequence). After removal of 8 bases from V and 3 bases from J, the junction contained 6 bases not matched to a gene. CDR3 sequence reads: CASHDRGNYEQYF. CDR3 nucleotides: TGTGCCAGCCACGACAGGGGAAACTACGAGCAGTACTTC.

This chain connects TRBV3-1 (or the pseudogene TRBV3-2) to TRBJ1-2; 7 nucleotides line up with TRBD1. CDR3 length: 15 residues. Germline CDR1 LGHDT, CDR2 YNNKEL (reference sequence). V trimming: 4 bases; J trimming: 4 bases; junction bases outside the gene matches: 9. CDR3 nucleotide sequence: TGTGCCAGCAGCCTCCGGACAGGAGGGGGCTATGGCTACACCTTC. Translating gives CASSLRTGGGYGYTF.

The gene calls are TRBV9 and TRBJ2-5; TRBD1 is a possible D gene (5 bases). Trimming took off 6 bases at V and 1 base at J, with 13 bases between the two ends. CDR1 and CDR2 from the germline V gene are SGDLS and YYNGEE. The CDR3 covers 14 residues. In DNA, the CDR3 is TGTGCCAGCACCCTCCGACAGCGCCAAGAGACCCAGTACTTC. It encodes CASTLRQRQETQYF.

For this clone: Other nucleotide sequences in the sample specify the same CDR3. J is TRBJ1-4 and V is TRBV6-5, with 8 nucleotides matching TRBD1. This CDR3 is built from 12 residues. Germline-derived CDR1 and CDR2 are MNHEY and SVGAGI. V shed 9 bases, J shed 6 bases, and the junction held 3 bases outside the gene matches. The CDR3 bases are TGTGCCAGTCGGACAGGGTATGAAAAACTGTTTTTT. Its protein is CASRTGYEKLFF.

This sequence joins TRBV12-3 or TRBV12-4 and TRBJ2-5; D perhaps matches TRBD2 (5 bases). This CDR3 comprises 13 residues. Trimming pared 5 bases from V and 7 bases from J, leaving 14 bases between. CDR3 in amino acids: CASSGGLYGTQYF. The CDR3 bases are TGTGCCAGCAGTGGCGGGCTCTACGGGACCCAGTACTTC.

On this clone: This CDR3 is also generated by other DNA sequences in the sample. V usage is TRBV18 and J usage is TRBJ1-1, with 7 bases matching TRBD1. CDR3 size: 14 residues. Germline V gene lookup returns CDR1 KGHSH and CDR2 LQKENI. Losses at the gene ends were 5 bases for V and 5 bases for J; bases not matched to a gene: 8. The CDR3 reads CASSSDRVGTEAFF. The CDR3 DNA reads as TGTGCCAGCTCAAGCGACAGGGTTGGGACTGAAGCTTTCTTT.

The V gene is TRBV5-1, the J gene TRBJ2-1, with TRBD2 matching 13 bases. There are 17 residues in the CDR3. Germline V gene data show CDR1 as SGHRS and CDR2 as YFSETQ. V lost 3 bases to trimming and J lost 0 bases; unmatched junction nucleotides: 3. CDR3 DNA: TGCGCCAGCAGCTCCGGACTAGCGGGGGCCTCCTACAATGAGCAGTTCTTC. It specifies CASSSGLAGASYNEQFF.

This clone was picked up one time. The rearrangement links TRBV23-1 to TRBJ1-6; D remains ambiguous. TRBV23-1 carries the ORF label, with uncertain function. Trimming pared 0 bases from V and 10 bases from J, leaving 13 bases between. The CDR3 contains 15 residues. The CDR3 region has the DNA TGCGCCAGCAGTCAATCGGGAGGGTTGGGCTCACCCCTCCACTTT. Translation: CASSQSGGLGSPLHF.

The chain uses TRBV3-1 (or the pseudogene TRBV3-2) and TRBJ1-1; no reliable D call. The ends were cut back, 1 base at V and 11 bases at J, with 11 bases in the middle. Germline assignment: CDR1 LGHDT and CDR2 YNNKEL (reference sequence). This CDR3 has 12 residues. CDR3 in amino acids: CASSQGGYGAFF. In nucleotides, the CDR3 is TGTGCCAGCAGCCAAGGTGGGTACGGGGCTTTCTTT.

CDR3 nucleotide sequence: TGCGCCAGCAGCTTGGGGCAGGGAGGTGAAGCTTTCTTT. It translates to CASSLGQGGEAFF. This sequence joins TRBV5-1 and TRBJ1-1, with D maybe TRBD1 (5 bases). From germline, CDR1 is SGHRS and CDR2 YFSETQ. V was cut by 0 bases and J by 7 bases, with 10 bases left in between. This CDR3 region has 13 residues.

This clone was seen a single time. CDR3 coding DNA: TGTGCCAGCAGCTCCTGGGACAGGCTCTACGAGCAGTACTTC. Translating gives CASSSWDRLYEQYF. The V gene is TRBV7-9, the J gene TRBJ2-7; TRBD1 agrees at 8 bases. Per germline, CDR1 SEHNR and CDR2 FQNEAQ (reference sequence). The junction had 5 bases not matched to a gene; V was cut back by 4 bases and J by 3 bases. The CDR3 covers 14 residues.

This clone was seen only a few times. The chain links TRBV30 to TRBJ1-1; no clear D. In germline, CDR1 is GTSNPN, CDR2 SVGIG (reference sequence). Trimming took 3 bases from V and 6 from J, leaving 11 bases between them. The CDR3 extends over 12 amino acids. The CDR3 is CAWSAAAPEAFF. Here the CDR3 DNA reads TGTGCCTGGAGCGCGGCCGCCCCTGAAGCTTTCTTT.

This clone has only one observation. This sequence joins TRBV10-3 and TRBJ1-2, with D perhaps TRBD1 (6 bases). Germline values: CDR1 ENHRY, CDR2 SYGVKD. Trimming cost V 11 bases and J 8 bases, with 21 bases left between them. CDR3 length equals 13 residues. The CDR3 loop is CAPRGSRGDGYTF. CDR3 DNA: TGTGCCCCCAGGGGTAGCAGGGGAGACGGCTACACCTTC.

V is TRBV19 and J is TRBJ1-3; D gene unclear. Trimming removed 6 bases from V and 0 bases from J, with 12 bases in between. The CDR3 contains 15 residues. Germline V gene sequence: CDR1 LNHDA, CDR2 SQIVND (reference sequence). The CDR3 region is CASSPPHYSGNTIYF. The CDR3 DNA follows: TGTGCCAGTAGCCCCCCGCACTACTCTGGAAACACCATATATTTT.

The chain has TRBV11-2 and TRBJ2-7; D might be TRBD2 (6 bases). The CDR3 is made up of 13 amino acids. CDR1 is SGHAT and CDR2 is FQNNGV in the germline V gene. The ends were cut back, 6 bases at V and 2 bases at J, with 11 bases in the middle. CDR3 nucleotides: TGTGCCAGCAGTCCCTGGGGGGCCTACGAGCAGTACTTC. It specifies CASSPWGAYEQYF.

The genes are TRBV29-1 and TRBJ2-3, with a possible D match to TRBD2 (5 bases). Trimming shortened V by 7 bases and J by 6 bases, and 17 bases separated the two germline ends. The CDR3 contains 13 residues. Germline V lookup: CDR1 SQVTM, CDR2 ANQGSEA. The DNA for the CDR3 is TGCAGCGCCCAAGACGGGGTGGGTGATACGCAGTATTTT. Protein: CSAQDGVGDTQYF.

With respect to this clone: One junction end disagrees with the germline gene, perhaps due to a read error. The CDR3 bases are TGTGCCAGCAGAGTGGGACAGTATTCTCCCCTCCACTTT. This encodes CASRVGQYSPLHF. This rearrangement joins TRBV14 to TRBJ1-6; 7 bases are shared with TRBD1. Germline CDR1 is SGHDN and CDR2 is FVKESK. The CDR3 is 13 amino acids.

The chain is built from TRBV19 and TRBJ1-2, with a possible D match to TRBD1 (5 bases). With 4 bases removed from V and 9 bases from J, the gap between germline ends came to 18 bases. Germline V gene lookup returns CDR1 LNHDA and CDR2 SQIVND (reference sequence). The CDR3 totals 14 residues. The CDR3 reads CASSRKGFVVSYTF. For the CDR3, the DNA is TGTGCCAGTAGTAGAAAGGGGTTCGTTGTCAGCTACACCTTC.

V gene TRBV9 combines with J gene TRBJ2-7; 7 bases map to TRBD2. V trimming: 0 bases; J trimming: 2 bases; junction bases outside the gene matches: 5. The CDR3 contains 15 residues. Looked up from germline, CDR1 is SGDLS and CDR2 is YYNGEE. CDR3 DNA sequence: TGTGCCAGCAGCGTAGCTAGCGGTGCCACCTACGAGCAGTACTTC. This sequence encodes CASSVASGATYEQYF.

The chain links TRBV5-4 to TRBJ1-1; tentatively, D is TRBD1 (6 bases). The CDR3 contains 13 residues. The V end was cut by 4 bases, the J end by 5 bases, with 12 bases between. Germline-derived CDR1 and CDR2 are SGHNT and YYREEE (reference sequence). The CDR3 loop is CASSPGVRTEAFF. Written as DNA, the CDR3 is TGTGCCAGCAGCCCAGGGGTTAGGACTGAAGCTTTCTTT.

This chain joins TRBV14 and TRBJ2-1, with D possibly matching TRBD2 (5 bases). Germline V gene lookup returns CDR1 SGHDN and CDR2 FVKESK. V lost 4 bases and J 2 bases, leaving 18 bases between the germline ends. This CDR3 comprises 17 residues. The CDR3 DNA reads TGTGCCAGCAGCCTCATCGCACTAGTTAGTCCCTACAATGAGCAGTTCTTC. It translates to CASSLIALVSPYNEQFF.

V and J are TRBV7-9 and TRBJ1-5; no firm D call. V was pared by 2 bases and J by 0 bases, with 5 bases between. This CDR3 contains 14 residues. Per the germline V gene, CDR1 is SEHNR and CDR2 is FQNEAQ (reference sequence). The CDR3 protein is CASSLRGSNQPQHF. CDR3 DNA sequence: TGTGCCAGCAGCTTACGGGGTAGCAATCAGCCCCAGCATTTT.